Presented here are 9 T cell receptor beta chains from one specimen sequenced in a study of blood T cells in healthy people across ages. Primed by a sample-barcoded 5' primer and a J-beta primer mix, a second PCR proceeded for about 6 to 11 cycles. TCRdb used MiXCR to reprocess the 5' RACE reads, holding one entry per CDR3 protein. The sample includes approximately 730,000 distinct CDR3 sequences, approximately 53% seen only once; the top ten take roughly two fifths. Material for sequencing was blood. These receptors were collected from a man older than 75 in good health.

This clonotype was recorded only once. The chain joins TRBV18 to TRBJ2-3; TRBD1 might be the D (5 bases). This CDR3 spans 16 amino acids. The germline V gene encodes CDR1 KGHSH and CDR2 LQKENI. Trimming took 1 base from V and 0 from J, leaving 11 bases between them. The CDR3 nucleotides read TGTGCCAGCTCACCACGGCCAGGGTCTAGCACAGATACGCAGTATTTT. Residues: CASSPRPGSSTDTQYF.

This chain connects TRBV20-1 to TRBJ2-7; possible D gene TRBD1, 5 bases. The DNA end is a closer match to TRBJ2-5, so the J assignment may be wrong. This CDR3 is built from 14 residues. Per germline, CDR1 DFQATT and CDR2 SNEGSKA (reference sequence). CDR3 region: CSARPVRPGETQYF. CDR3 coding DNA: TGCAGTGCTAGACCAGTACGTCCAGGGGAGACCCAGTACTTC.

A few counts support this clonotype. This chain connects TRBV10-3 to TRBJ2-3; 7 positions match TRBD2. The CDR3 loop spans 15 amino acids. The V and J ends lost 2 bases and 14 bases, in that order; junction bases with no gene match: 16. The germline V gene has CDR1 ENHRY and CDR2 SYGVKD. CDR3 protein: CAISETSEGHRYAYF. The CDR3 DNA sequence: TGTGCCATCAGTGAGACTAGCGAGGGGCACAGATACGCGTATTTT.

In this sample, this clonotype turned up once. The V gene is TRBV5-1, the J gene TRBJ2-6; D unresolved. V was clipped by 5 bases and J by 4 bases, with 13 bases between them. Looked up from germline, CDR1 is SGHRS and CDR2 is YFSETQ. This CDR3 spans 15 amino acids. DNA of the CDR3: TGCGCCAGCAGTCTGGGCCCGGCCGGGGCCAACGTCCTGACTTTC. As protein: CASSLGPAGANVLTF.

The chain links TRBV12-3 or TRBV12-4 to TRBJ2-3; 7 nucleotides match TRBD1. There are 15 residues in the CDR3. Unmatched junction bases numbered 7, after V lost 5 bases and J lost 2 bases. The CDR3 protein is CASSPTGDDTDTQYF. Written as DNA, the CDR3 is TGTGCCAGCAGTCCCACAGGGGATGACACAGATACGCAGTATTTT.

This clonotype was recorded at least ten times. The V and J genes are TRBV20-1 and TRBJ1-1; the D is unclear. CDR3 length: 11 residues. V was trimmed by 4 bases and J by 7 bases, leaving 10 bases between them. Germline assignment: CDR1 DFQATT and CDR2 SNEGSKA (reference sequence). CDR3: CSATPGIEAFF. CDR3 sequence (DNA): TGCAGTGCTACCCCCGGGATTGAAGCTTTCTTT.

In this sample, this clonotype turned up a few times. The genes are TRBV20-1 and TRBJ2-1, with D uncertain. The V end lost 5 bases, the J end lost 9 bases, and 20 bases lay between the germline ends. The CDR3 has 14 residues. Germline V lookup: CDR1 DFQATT, CDR2 SNEGSKA (reference sequence). CDR3 bases: TGCAGTGCTTCCCTAAGTGGCACCTACGGTGAGCAGTTCTTC. Translated, it gives CSASLSGTYGEQFF.

Turning to this clonotype: Germline is not matched at one junction end, which may reflect a read error. The chain joins TRBV5-1 to TRBJ2-5; D may correspond to TRBD1 or TRBD2 (5 bases each). CDR1 and CDR2 from the germline V gene are SGHRS and YFSETQ. The CDR3 loop spans 15 amino acids. CDR3 loop: CTSSFRRDPQGTQYF. Written as DNA, the CDR3 is TGCACCAGCAGCTTCCGCAGGGACCCACAAGGGACCCAGTACTTC.

The chain links TRBV5-1 to TRBJ2-3; 7 bases fit TRBD1. Germline V gives CDR1 SGHRS, CDR2 YFSETQ. The trim removed 4 bases at V and 14 bases at J, leaving 19 bases unmatched. This CDR3 region has 15 residues. CDR3 region: CASSLRGQDHRDAYF. The CDR3 DNA follows: TGCGCCAGCAGCCTCCGTGGACAGGACCACAGAGACGCGTATTTT.